This T cell receptor (beta chain) was identified during a study of shared clonotypes between healthy human individuals. This CDR3 region has 17 residues. Germline V gene lookup returns CDR1 MDHEN and CDR2 SYDVKM. V was clipped by 3 bases and J by 0 bases; unmatched bases: 8. Genomic DNA per cell subset filled all wells of several immunoSEQ plates. Profiled with immunoSEQ multiplex PCR; TCRdb holds only in-frame clones, not every one. The data show hundreds of thousands of clones, just over 75% seen once. Within Nashville, Tennessee resided all donors, each a Caucasian adult. It was around 91 million PBMCs that unsorted samples used for genomic DNA. This clone was counted a single time.

The material sequenced was PBMCs. V gene TRBV28 combines with J gene TRBJ2-1; 7 bases align to TRBD1. The TCR sequence derives from a middle-aged woman in good health. Some clones in this sample may be carry-over from other donors' samples. This CDR3 reads CASSFLGTASSYNEQFF. CDR3 DNA: TGTGCCAGCAGTTTTCTCGGGACAGCAAGCTCCTACAATGAGCAGTTCTTC.